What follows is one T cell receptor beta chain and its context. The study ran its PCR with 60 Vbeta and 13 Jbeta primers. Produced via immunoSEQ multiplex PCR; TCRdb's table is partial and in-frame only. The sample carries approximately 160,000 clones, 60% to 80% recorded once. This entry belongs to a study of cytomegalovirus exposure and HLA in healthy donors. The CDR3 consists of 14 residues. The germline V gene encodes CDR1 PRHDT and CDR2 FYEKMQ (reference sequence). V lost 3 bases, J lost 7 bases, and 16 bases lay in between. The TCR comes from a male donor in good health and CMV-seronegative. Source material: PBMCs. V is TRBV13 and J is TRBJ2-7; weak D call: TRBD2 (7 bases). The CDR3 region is CASSFKGGFQEQYF. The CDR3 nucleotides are TGTGCCAGCAGCTTTAAGGGGGGGTTTCAAGAGCAGTACTTC. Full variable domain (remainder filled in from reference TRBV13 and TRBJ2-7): AAGVIQSPRHLIKEKRETATLKCYPIPRHDTVYWYQQGPGQDPQFLISFYEKMQSDKGSIPDRFSAQQFSDYHSELNMSSLELGDSALYFCASSFKGGFQEQYFGPGTRLTVT.